In its sample, the clone carrying this TCR beta chain was seen many times. These data originate in a study of T cells in Graves' hyperthyroidism and ophthalmopathy. Using RNA transcripts as the source, TCR beta CDR3 regions were amplified. RT-PCR in the first round (using the HTBI primer set) targeted the TCR CDR3. TCRdb passed the multiplex PCR reads through MiXCR, listing each CDR3 protein once. The table has approximately 270,000 distinct CDR3 sequences, roughly 15% seen once; the top ten hold 10% to 15%. The V gene's germline CDR1 is LNHNV and CDR2 YYDKDF (reference sequence). The CDR3 consists of 15 residues. V lost 0 bases to trimming and J lost 5 bases, with 13 bases between them.

This clonotype was sampled from a middle-aged woman with Graves' hyperthyroidism that later progressed to Graves' ophthalmopathy. The gene calls are TRBV15 and TRBJ1-1, with D possibly TRBD1 on 6 matching bases. Material for sequencing was blood. In DNA, the CDR3 is TGTGCCACCAGCAGAGATCGGGGGGCGCGAACTGAAGCTTTCTTT. It codes for CATSRDRGARTEAFF.